This TCR beta chain was observed in a study of monozygotic twins with inflammatory bowel disease. CDR3 length equals 13 residues. The germline V gene has CDR1 MDHEN and CDR2 SYDVKM. Through template switching, UMIs that included a 6-nucleotide sample barcode were added. TCRdb re-called the 5' RACE reads and shows each CDR3 protein once, DNA omitted. The sample features a few hundred thousand distinct CDR3 sequences, with 2% to 3% in its top ten. Study-wide results and caveats: Ultimately, a single strong signal or clonotype associated with IBD was not supported.

Concerning this clonotype: The target antigen is unknown.

This TCR was recovered from a human donor with ulcerative colitis or Crohn's disease, or a healthy co-twin of an affected twin (not recorded which). V and J are TRBV28 and TRBJ2-5; without DNA, the TCRdb call of TRBD1 cannot be checked. What was sequenced was blood. The CDR3 is CASSLLQVETQYF.